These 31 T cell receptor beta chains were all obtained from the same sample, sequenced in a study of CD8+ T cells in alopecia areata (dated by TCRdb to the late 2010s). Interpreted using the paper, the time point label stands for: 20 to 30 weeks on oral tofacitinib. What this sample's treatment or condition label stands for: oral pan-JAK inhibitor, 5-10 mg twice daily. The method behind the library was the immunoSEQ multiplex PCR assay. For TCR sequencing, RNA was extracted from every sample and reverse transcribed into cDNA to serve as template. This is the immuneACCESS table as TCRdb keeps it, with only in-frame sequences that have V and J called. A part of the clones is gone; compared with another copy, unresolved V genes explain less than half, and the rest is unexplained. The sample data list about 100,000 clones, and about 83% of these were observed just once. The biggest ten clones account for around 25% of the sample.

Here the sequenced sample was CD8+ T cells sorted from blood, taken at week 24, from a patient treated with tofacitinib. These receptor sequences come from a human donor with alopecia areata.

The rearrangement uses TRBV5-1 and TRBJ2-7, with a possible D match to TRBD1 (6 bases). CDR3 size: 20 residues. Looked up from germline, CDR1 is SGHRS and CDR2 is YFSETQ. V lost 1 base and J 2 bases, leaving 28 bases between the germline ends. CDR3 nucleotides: TGCGCCAGCAGCTTGCTTGCTCCCTCCGCCCTGGACAGCCTGGCCTACGAGCAGTACTTC. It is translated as CASSLLAPSALDSLAYEQYF.

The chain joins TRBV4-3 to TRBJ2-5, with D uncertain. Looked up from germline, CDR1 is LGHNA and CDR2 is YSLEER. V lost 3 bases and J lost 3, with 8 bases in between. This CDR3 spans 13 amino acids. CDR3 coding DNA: TGCGCCAGCAGCCATGAACTTGAAGAGACCCAGTACTTC. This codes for CASSHELEETQYF.

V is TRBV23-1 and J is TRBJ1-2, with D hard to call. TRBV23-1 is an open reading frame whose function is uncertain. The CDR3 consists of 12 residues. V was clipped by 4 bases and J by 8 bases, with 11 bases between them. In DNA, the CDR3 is TGCGCCAGCAGTCCGGGAGGGTGCGGCTACACCTTC. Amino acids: CASSPGGCGYTF.

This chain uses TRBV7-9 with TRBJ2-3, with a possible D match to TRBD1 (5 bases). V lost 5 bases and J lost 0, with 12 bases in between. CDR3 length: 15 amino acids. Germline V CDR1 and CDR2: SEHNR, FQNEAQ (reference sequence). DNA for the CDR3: TGTGCCAGCAGCCAGGACACCCGTAGCACAGATACGCAGTATTTT. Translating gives CASSQDTRSTDTQYF.

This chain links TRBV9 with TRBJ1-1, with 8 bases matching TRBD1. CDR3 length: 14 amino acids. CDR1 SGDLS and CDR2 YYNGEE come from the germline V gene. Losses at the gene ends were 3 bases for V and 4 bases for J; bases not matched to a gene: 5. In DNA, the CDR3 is TGTGCCAGCAGCGGTAGACAGGGGAGCACTGAAGCTTTCTTT. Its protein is CASSGRQGSTEAFF.

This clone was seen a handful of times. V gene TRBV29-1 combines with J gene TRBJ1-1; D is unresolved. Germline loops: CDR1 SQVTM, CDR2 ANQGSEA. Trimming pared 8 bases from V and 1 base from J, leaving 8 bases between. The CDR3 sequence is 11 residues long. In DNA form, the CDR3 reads TGCAGCAGCCTGGGGAACACTGAAGCTTTCTTT. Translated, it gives CSSLGNTEAFF.

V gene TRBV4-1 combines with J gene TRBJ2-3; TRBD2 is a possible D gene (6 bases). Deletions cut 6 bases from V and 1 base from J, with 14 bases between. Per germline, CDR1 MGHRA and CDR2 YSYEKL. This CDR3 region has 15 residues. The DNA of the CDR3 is TGCGCCAGCAGAGCCTCGGCTAGCGGCACAGATACGCAGTATTTT. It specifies CASRASASGTDTQYF.

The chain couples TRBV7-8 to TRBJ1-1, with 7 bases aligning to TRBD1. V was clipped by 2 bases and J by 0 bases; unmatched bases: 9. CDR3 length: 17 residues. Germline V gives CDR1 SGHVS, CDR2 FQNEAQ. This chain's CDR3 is CASSLWAGGNMNTEAFF. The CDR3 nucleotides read TGTGCCAGCAGCTTATGGGCAGGGGGAAACATGAACACTGAAGCTTTCTTT.

The CDR3: CASSLDRGNEQFF. CDR3 sequence (DNA): TGCGCCAGCAGCTTGGATAGGGGGAATGAGCAGTTCTTC. The genes are TRBV5-1 and TRBJ2-1, with D perhaps matching TRBD1 (6 bases). Looked up from germline, CDR1 is SGHRS and CDR2 is YFSETQ. The CDR3 has 13 amino acids. V was clipped by 0 bases and J by 7 bases, with 8 bases between them. Based on the CDR3 plus reference TRBV5-1 and TRBJ2-1, the full variable domain is KAGVTQTPRYLIKTRGQQVTLSCSPISGHRSVSWYQQTPGQGLQFLFEYFSETQRNKGNFPGRFSGRQFSNSRSEMNVSTLELGDSALYLCASSLDRGNEQFFGPGTRLTVL.

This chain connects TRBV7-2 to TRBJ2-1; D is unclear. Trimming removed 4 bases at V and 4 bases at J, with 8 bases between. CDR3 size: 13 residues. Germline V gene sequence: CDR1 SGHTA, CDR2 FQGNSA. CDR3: CASSSTGYNEQFF. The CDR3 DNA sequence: TGTGCCAGCAGCTCTACTGGGTACAATGAGCAGTTCTTC.

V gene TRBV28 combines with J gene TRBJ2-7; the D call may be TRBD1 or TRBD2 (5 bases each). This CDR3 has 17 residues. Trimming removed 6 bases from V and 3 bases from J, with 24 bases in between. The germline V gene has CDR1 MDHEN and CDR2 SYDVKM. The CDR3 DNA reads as TGTGCCAGCAGCCCTGCCGGGACGGTCCCGCTGCTCTACGAGCAGTACTTC. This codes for CASSPAGTVPLLYEQYF.

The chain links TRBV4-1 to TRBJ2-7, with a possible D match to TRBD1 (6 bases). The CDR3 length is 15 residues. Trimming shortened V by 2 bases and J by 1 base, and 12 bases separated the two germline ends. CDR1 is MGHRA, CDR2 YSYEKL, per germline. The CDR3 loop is CASSQSKGGSYEQYF. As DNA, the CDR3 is TGCGCCAGCAGCCAAAGTAAAGGGGGTTCCTACGAGCAGTACTTC.

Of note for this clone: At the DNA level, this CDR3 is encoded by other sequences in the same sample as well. Written as DNA, the CDR3 is TGTGCCAGCAGTCCCGGGCCCACCTACGAGCAGTACTTC. It translates to CASSPGPTYEQYF. The V and J genes are TRBV27 and TRBJ2-7; D is uncertain. Looked up from germline, CDR1 is MNHEY and CDR2 is SMNVEV (reference sequence). The ends were cut back, 5 bases at V and 2 bases at J, with 10 bases in the middle. The CDR3 contains 13 residues.

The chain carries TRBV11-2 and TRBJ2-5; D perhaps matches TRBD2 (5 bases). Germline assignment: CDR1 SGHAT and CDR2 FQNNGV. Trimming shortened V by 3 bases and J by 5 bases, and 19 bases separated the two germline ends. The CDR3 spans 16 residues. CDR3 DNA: TGTGCCAGCAGCTTTAGCGTATACCGTCCGCGTGAGACCCAGTACTTC. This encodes CASSFSVYRPRETQYF.

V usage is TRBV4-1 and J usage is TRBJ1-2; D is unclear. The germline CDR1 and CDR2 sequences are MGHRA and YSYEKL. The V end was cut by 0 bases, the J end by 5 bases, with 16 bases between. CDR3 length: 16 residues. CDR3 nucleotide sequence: TGCGCCAGCAGCCAAGAATTAGGAGGGTTGCTATATGGCTACACCTTC. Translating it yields CASSQELGGLLYGYTF.

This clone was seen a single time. The CDR3 DNA reads as TGTGCCAGCAGTTTACTAGGGAGCCAGATACTCTACGAGCAGTACTTC. Translating gives CASSLLGSQILYEQYF. V gene TRBV27 combines with J gene TRBJ2-7, with D possibly matching TRBD2 (5 bases). This CDR3 region has 16 residues. The V end was cut by 2 bases, the J end by 3 bases, with 17 bases between. Germline V lookup: CDR1 MNHEY, CDR2 SMNVEV (reference sequence).

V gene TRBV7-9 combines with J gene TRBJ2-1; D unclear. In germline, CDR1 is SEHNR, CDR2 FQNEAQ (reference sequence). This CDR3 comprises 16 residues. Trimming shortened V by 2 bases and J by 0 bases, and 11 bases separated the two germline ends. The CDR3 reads CASSLSVASSYNEQFF. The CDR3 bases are TGTGCCAGCAGCTTATCGGTGGCGAGCTCCTACAATGAGCAGTTCTTC.

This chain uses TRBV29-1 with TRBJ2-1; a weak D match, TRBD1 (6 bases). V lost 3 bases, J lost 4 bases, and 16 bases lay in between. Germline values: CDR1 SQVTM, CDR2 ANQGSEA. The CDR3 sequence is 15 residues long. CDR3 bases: TGCAGCGTTGAGGGTTGGCAGGGGAATTACAATGAGCAGTTCTTC. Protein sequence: CSVEGWQGNYNEQFF.

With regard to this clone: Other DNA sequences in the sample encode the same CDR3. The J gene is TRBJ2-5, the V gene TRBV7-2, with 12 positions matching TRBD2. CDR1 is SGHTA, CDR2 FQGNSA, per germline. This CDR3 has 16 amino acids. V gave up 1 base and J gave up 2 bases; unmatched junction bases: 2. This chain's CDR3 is CASSLELAGGQETQYF. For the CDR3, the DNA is TGTGCCAGCAGCTTAGAGCTAGCGGGGGGGCAAGAGACCCAGTACTTC.

The CDR3 region has the DNA TGCGCCAGCAGCTTGGACCCTCAAGAGACCCAGTACTTC. Encoded protein: CASSLDPQETQYF. The genes are TRBV5-1 and TRBJ2-5; D call uncertain. CDR3 length: 13 amino acids. CDR1 SGHRS and CDR2 YFSETQ come from the germline V gene. V lost 0 bases to trimming and J lost 2 bases, with 5 bases between them.

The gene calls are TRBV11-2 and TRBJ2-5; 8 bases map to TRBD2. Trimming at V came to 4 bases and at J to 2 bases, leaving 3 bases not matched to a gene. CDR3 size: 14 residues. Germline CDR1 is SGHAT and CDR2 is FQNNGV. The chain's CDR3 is CASSWRGVQETQYF. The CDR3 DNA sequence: TGTGCCAGCAGCTGGCGGGGGGTACAAGAGACCCAGTACTTC.

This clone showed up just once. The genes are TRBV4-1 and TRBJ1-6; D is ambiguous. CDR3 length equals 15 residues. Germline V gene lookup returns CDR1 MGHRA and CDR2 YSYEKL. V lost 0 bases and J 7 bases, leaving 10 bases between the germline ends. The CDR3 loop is CASSQEAVFNSPLHF. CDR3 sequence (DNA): TGCGCCAGCAGCCAAGAAGCAGTTTTCAATTCACCCCTCCACTTT.

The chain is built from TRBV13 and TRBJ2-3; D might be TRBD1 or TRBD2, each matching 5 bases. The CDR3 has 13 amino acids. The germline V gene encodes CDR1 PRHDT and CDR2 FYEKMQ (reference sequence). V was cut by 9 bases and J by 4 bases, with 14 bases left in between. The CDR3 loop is CASGTGSADTQYF. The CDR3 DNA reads TGTGCCAGTGGGACGGGGTCCGCAGATACGCAGTATTTT.

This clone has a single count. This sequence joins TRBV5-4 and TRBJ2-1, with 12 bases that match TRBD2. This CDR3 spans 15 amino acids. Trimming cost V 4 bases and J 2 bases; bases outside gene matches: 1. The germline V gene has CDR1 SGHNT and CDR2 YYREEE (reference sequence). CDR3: CASSPSGGAYNEQFF. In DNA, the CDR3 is TGTGCCAGCAGCCCTAGCGGGGGGGCCTACAATGAGCAGTTCTTC.

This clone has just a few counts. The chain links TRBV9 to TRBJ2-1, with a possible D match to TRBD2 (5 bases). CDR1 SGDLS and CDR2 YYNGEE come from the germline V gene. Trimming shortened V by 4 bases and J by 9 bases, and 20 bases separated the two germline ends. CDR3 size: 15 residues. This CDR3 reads CASSPRPQLGVEQFF. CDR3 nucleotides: TGTGCCAGCAGCCCCCGACCCCAACTAGGAGTTGAGCAGTTCTTC. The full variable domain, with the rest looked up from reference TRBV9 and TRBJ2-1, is DSGVTQTPKHLITATGQRVTLRCSPRSGDLSVYWYQQSLDQGLQFLIQYYNGEERAKGNILERFSAQQFPDLHSELNLSSLELGDSALYFCASSPRPQLGVEQFFGPGTRLTVL.

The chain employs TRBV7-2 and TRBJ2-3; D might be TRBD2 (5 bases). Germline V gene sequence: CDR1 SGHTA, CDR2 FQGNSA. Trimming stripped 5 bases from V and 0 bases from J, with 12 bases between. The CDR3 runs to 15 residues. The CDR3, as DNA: TGTGCCAGCAGCCCAGTAGGGAGAAGCACAGATACGCAGTATTTT. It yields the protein CASSPVGRSTDTQYF.

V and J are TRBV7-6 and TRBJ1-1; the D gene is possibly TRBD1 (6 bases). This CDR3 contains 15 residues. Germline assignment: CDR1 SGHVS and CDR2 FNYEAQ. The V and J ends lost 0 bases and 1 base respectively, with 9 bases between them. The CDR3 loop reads CASSLAGTTNTEAFF. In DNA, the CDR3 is TGTGCCAGCAGCTTAGCTGGGACAACGAACACTGAAGCTTTCTTT. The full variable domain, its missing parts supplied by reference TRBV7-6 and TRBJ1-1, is GAGVSQSPRYKVTKRGQDVALRCDPISGHVSLYWYRQALGQGPEFLTYFNYEAQQDKSGLPNDRFSAERPEGSISTLTIQRTEQRDSAMYRCASSLAGTTNTEAFFGQGTRLTVV.

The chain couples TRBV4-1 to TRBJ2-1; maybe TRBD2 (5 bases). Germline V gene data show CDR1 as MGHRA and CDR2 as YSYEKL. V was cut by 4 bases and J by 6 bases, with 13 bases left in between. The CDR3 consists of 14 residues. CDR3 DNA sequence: TGCGCCAGCAGCCCCGAGGGTTCGGTCAATGAGCAGTTCTTC. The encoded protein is CASSPEGSVNEQFF.

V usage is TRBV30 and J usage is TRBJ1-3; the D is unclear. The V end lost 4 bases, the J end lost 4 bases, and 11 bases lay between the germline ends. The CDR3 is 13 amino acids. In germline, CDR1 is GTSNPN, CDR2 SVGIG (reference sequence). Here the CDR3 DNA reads TGTGCCTGGATTGTCCGTTCGGGAAACACCATATATTTT. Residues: CAWIVRSGNTIYF. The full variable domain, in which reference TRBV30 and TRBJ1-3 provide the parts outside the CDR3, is SQTIHQWPATLVQPVGSPLSLECTVEGTSNPNLYWYRQAAGRGLQLLFYSVGIGQISSEVPQNLSASRPQDRQFILSSKKLLLSDSGFYLCAWIVRSGNTIYFGEGSWLTVV.

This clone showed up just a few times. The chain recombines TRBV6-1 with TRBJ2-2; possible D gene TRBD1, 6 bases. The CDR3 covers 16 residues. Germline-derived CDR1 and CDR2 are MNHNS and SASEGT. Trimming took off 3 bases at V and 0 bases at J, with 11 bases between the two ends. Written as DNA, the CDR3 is TGTGCCAGCAGTGATCCCCGGACAGCGAACACCGGGGAGCTGTTTTTT. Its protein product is CASSDPRTANTGELFF.

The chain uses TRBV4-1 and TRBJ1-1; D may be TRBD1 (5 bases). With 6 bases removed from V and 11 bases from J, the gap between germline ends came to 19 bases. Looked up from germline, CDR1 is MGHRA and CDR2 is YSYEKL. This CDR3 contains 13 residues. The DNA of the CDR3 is TGCGCCAGCAGAACCGCCGGGGCCCAGAGCGCTTTCTTT. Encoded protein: CASRTAGAQSAFF.